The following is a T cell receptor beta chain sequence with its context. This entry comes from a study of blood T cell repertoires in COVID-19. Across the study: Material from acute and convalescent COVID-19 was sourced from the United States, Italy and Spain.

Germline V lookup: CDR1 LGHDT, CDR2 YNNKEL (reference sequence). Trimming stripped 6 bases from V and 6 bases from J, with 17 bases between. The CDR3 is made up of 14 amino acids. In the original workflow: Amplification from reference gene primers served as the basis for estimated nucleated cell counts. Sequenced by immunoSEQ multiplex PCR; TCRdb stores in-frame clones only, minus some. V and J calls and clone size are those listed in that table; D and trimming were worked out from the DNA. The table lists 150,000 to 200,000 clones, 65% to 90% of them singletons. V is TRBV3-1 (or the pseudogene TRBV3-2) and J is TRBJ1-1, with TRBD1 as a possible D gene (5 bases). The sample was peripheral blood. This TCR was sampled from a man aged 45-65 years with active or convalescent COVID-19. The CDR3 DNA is TGTGCCAGCAGGGGCATGGGGCCGGCTCCTGAAGCTTTCTTT. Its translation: CASRGMGPAPEAFF.